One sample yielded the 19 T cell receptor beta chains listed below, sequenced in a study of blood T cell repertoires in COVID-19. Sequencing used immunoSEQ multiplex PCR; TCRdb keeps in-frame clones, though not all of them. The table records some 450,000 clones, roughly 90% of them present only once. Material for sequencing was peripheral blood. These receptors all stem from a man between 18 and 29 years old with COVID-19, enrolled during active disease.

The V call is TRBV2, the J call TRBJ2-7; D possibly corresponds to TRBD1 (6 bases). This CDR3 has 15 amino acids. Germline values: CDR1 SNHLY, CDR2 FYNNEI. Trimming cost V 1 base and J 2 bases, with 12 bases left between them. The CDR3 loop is CASSEGGQNPYEQYF. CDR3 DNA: TGTGCCAGCAGTGAAGGGGGGCAGAACCCCTACGAGCAGTACTTC.

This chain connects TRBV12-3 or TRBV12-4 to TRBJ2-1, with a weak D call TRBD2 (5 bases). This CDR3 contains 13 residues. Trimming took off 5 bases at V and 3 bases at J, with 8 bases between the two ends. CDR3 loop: CASSRTVYNEQFF. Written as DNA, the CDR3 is TGTGCCAGCAGTCGGACTGTCTACAATGAGCAGTTCTTC.

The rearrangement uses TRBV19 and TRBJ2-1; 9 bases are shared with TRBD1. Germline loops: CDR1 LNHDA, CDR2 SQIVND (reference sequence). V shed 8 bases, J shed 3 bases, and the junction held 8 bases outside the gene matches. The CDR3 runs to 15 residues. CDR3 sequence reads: CASSTGGKGYNEQFF. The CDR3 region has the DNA TGTGCCAGTTCAACAGGGGGCAAAGGCTACAATGAGCAGTTCTTC.

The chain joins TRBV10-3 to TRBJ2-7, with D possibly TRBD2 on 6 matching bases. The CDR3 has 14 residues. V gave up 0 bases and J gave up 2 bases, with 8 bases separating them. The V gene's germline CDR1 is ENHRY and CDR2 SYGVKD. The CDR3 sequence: CAISESRRAYEQYF. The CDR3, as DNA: TGTGCCATCAGTGAGTCGCGGAGGGCCTACGAGCAGTACTTC.

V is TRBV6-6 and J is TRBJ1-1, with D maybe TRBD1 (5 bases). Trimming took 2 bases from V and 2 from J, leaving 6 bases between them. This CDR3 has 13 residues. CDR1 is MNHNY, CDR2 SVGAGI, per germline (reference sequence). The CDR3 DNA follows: TGTGCCAGCAGTTACGACAGTAACACTGAAGCTTTCTTT. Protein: CASSYDSNTEAFF.

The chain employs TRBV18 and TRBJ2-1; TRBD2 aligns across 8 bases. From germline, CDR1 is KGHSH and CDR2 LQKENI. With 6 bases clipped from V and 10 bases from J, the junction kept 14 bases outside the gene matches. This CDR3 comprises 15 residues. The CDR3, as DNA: TGTGCCAGCTCCCCGAAACGGGAGGGCCTCGTAGAGCAGTTCTTC. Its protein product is CASSPKREGLVEQFF.

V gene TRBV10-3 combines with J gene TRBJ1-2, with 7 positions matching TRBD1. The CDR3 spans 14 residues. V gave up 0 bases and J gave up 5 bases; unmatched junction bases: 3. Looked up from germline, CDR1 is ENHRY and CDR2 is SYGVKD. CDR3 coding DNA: TGTGCCATCAGTGAGTCAGCGACAGGGTATGGCTACACCTTC. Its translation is CAISESATGYGYTF.

In DNA, the CDR3 is TGTGCCAGCAGCTTAAGCGGGAGCGGGTGGAATGAGCAGTTCTTC. Amino acid sequence: CASSLSGSGWNEQFF. J is TRBJ2-1 and V is TRBV7-3; 7 bases agree with TRBD2. Per the germline V gene, CDR1 is SGHTA and CDR2 is FQGTGA. J gave up 7 bases and V 1 base, and 7 bases lay outside the gene matches. This CDR3 region has 15 residues.

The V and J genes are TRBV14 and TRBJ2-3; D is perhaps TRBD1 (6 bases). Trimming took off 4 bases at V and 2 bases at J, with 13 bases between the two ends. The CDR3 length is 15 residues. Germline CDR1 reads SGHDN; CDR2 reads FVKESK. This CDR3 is CASSPVGALTDTQYF. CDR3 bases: TGTGCCAGCAGCCCGGTGGGGGCTCTCACAGATACGCAGTATTTT.

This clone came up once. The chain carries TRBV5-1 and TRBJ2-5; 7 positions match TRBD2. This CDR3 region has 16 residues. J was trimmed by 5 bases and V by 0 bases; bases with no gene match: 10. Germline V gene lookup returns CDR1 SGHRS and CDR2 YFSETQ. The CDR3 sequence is CASSLAGGMVAETQYF. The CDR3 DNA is TGCGCCAGCAGCTTGGCCGGGGGGATGGTCGCGGAGACCCAGTACTTC.

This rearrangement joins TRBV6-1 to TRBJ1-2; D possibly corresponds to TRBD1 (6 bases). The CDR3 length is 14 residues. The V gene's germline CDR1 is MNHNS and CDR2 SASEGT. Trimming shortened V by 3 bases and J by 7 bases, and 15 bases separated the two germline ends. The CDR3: CASSDEQGVGGYTF. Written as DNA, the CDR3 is TGTGCCAGCAGTGACGAACAGGGTGTCGGTGGCTACACCTTC.

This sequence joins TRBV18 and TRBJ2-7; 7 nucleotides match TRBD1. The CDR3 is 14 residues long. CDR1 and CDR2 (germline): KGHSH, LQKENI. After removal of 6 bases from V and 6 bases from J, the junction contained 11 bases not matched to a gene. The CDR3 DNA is TGTGCCAGCTCGCGCCGGGACAGAACGCTCGAGCAGTACTTC. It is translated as CASSRRDRTLEQYF. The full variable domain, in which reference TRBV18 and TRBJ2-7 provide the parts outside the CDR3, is NAGVMQNPRHLVRRRGQEARLRCSPMKGHSHVYWYRQLPEEGLKFMVYLQKENIIDESGMPKERFSAEFPKEGPSILRIQQVVRGDSAAYFCASSRRDRTLEQYFGPGTRLTVT.

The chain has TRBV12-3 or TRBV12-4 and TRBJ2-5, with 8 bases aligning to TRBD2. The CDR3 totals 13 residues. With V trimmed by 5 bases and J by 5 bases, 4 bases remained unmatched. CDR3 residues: CASSSGSRETQYF. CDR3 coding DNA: TGTGCCAGCAGTAGCGGGAGCCGGGAGACCCAGTACTTC.

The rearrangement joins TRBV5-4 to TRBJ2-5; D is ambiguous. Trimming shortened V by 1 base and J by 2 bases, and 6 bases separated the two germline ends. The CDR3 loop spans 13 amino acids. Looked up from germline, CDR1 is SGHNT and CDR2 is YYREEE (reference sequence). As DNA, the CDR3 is TGTGCCAGCAGCTTGCCCTTTCAAGAGACCCAGTACTTC. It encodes CASSLPFQETQYF.

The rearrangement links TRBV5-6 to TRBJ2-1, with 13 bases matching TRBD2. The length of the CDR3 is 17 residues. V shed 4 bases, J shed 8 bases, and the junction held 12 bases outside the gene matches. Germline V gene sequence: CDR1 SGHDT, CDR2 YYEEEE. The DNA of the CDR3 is TGTGCCAGCAGCCTGACCGGAGGGACTAGCGGGACACATGAGCAGTTCTTC. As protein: CASSLTGGTSGTHEQFF.

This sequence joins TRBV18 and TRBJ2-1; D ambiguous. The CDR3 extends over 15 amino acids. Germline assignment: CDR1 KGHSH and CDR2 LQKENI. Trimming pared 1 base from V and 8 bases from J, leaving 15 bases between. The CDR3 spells CASSPRPAPGDEQFF. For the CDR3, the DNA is TGTGCCAGCTCACCACGCCCCGCCCCCGGAGATGAGCAGTTCTTC.

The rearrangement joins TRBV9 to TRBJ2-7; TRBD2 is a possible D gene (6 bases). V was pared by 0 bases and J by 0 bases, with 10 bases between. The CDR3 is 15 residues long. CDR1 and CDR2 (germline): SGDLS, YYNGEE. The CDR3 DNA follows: TGTGCCAGCAGCGTAGGCCTAGCGAACTCCTACGAGCAGTACTTC. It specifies CASSVGLANSYEQYF. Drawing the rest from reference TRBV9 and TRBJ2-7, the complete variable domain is DSGVTQTPKHLITATGQRVTLRCSPRSGDLSVYWYQQSLDQGLQFLIQYYNGEERAKGNILERFSAQQFPDLHSELNLSSLELGDSALYFCASSVGLANSYEQYFGPGTRLTVT.

CDR3 region: CAGSGTHNNEQFF. The CDR3 nucleotides read TGTGCCGGATCCGGGACTCACAACAATGAGCAGTTCTTC. The chain employs TRBV30 and TRBJ2-1; weak D call: TRBD2 (6 bases). V was pared by 8 bases and J by 5 bases, with 16 bases between. Germline V gene lookup returns CDR1 GTSNPN and CDR2 SVGIG (reference sequence). The CDR3 spans 13 residues.

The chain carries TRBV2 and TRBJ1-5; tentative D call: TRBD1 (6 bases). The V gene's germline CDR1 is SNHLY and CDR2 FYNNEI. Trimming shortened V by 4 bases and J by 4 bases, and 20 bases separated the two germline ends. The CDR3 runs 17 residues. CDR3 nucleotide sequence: TGTGCCAGCAGTGTGATTGGGGGCAGCGCGGAGAATCAGCCCCAGCATTTT. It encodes CASSVIGGSAENQPQHF.